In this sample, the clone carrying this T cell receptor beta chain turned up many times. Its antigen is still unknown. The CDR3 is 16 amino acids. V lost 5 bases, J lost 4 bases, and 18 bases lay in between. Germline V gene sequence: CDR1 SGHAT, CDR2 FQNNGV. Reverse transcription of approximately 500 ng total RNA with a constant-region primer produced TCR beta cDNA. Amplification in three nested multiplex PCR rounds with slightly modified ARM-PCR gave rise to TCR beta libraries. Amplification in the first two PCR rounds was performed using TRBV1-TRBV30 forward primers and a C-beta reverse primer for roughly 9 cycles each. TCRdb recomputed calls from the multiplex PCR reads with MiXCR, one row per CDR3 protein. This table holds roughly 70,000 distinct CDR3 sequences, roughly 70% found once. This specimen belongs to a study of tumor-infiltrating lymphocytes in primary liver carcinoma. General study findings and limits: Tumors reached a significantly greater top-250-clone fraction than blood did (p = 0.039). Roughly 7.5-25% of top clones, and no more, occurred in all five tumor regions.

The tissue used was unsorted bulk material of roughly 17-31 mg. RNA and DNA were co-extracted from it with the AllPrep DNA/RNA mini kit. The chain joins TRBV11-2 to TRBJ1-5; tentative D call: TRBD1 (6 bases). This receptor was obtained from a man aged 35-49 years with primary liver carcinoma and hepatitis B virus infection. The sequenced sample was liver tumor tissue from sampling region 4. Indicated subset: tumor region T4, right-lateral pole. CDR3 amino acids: CASSLKGGLTNQPQHF. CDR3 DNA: TGTGCCAGCAGCCTAAAAGGGGGACTGACGAATCAGCCCCAGCATTTT.